This is a list of T cell receptor beta chains from one sample in a study of memory CD4+ T cells and cytomegalovirus serostatus. Method: immunoSEQ multiplex PCR; TCRdb's copy keeps in-frame clones and lacks some. The sample carries 50,000 to 60,000 clones, around 83% recorded once. The material sequenced was memory CD4+ T cells from blood. The receptors originated from an adult in good health and CMV-seropositive. The CDR3 runs from the conserved cysteine through the conserved F or W. A D gene is named only where the DNA matches it firmly. Rows may omit the clone size; those that give it use once, few, many or a size class.

V gene: TRBV19
clone size: -
J gene: TRBJ1-6
D gene: -
CDR3 DNA: TGTGCCAGTAGTATTGGTACCGGTTCACCCCTCCACTTT
CDR3 protein: CASSIGTGSPLHF

V gene: TRBV29-1
clone size: -
J gene: TRBJ1-2
D gene: -
CDR3 DNA: TGCAGCGTTGAACGGGTCTATGGCTACACCTTC
CDR3 protein: CSVERVYGYTF

V gene: TRBV20-1
clone size: once
J gene: TRBJ1-4
D gene: -
CDR3 DNA: TGCAGTGCAACTAATGAAAAACTGTTTTTT
CDR3 protein: CSATNEKLFF

V gene: TRBV5-6
clone size: -
J gene: TRBJ1-3
D gene: TRBD1
CDR3 DNA: TGTGCCAGCAGCCCGGGACAGGTTTTTGGAAACACCATATATTTT
CDR3 protein: CASSPGQVFGNTIYF

V gene: TRBV7-9
clone size: -
J gene: TRBJ1-2
D gene: -
CDR3 DNA: TGTGCCAGCAGCCGGGACAAGGCCGTCTATGGCTACACCTTC
CDR3 protein: CASSRDKAVYGYTF

V gene: TRBV27
clone size: -
J gene: TRBJ2-7
D gene: -
CDR3 DNA: TGTGCCAGCAGTTTTATTCGAACCCCCTACGAGCAGTACTTC
CDR3 protein: CASSFIRTPYEQYF

V gene: TRBV5-1
clone size: few
J gene: TRBJ2-7
D gene: -
CDR3 DNA: TGCGCCAGCAGCTTGTACGGGTTCGAGGGGTACGAGCAGTACTTC
CDR3 protein: CASSLYGFEGYEQYF

V gene: TRBV6-1
clone size: -
J gene: TRBJ2-7
D gene: TRBD2
CDR3 DNA: TGTGCCAGCAGTGAACTAGGTGGGGACTATAAGCAGTACTTC
CDR3 protein: CASSELGGDYKQYF

V gene: TRBV9
clone size: few
J gene: TRBJ2-7
D gene: TRBD2
CDR3 DNA: TGTGCCAGCAGCCCAGTGGGGGGGGGCTACGAGCAGTACTTC
CDR3 protein: CASSPVGGGYEQYF

V gene: TRBV7-9
clone size: -
J gene: TRBJ2-3
D gene: -
CDR3 DNA: TGTGCCAGCAGCCCCCGTATAGGGACATCCGTCACAGATACGCAGTATTTT
CDR3 protein: CASSPRIGTSVTDTQYF

V gene: TRBV6-6
clone size: -
J gene: TRBJ1-6
D gene: -
CDR3 DNA: TGTGCCAGCAGTTACGCGACAGGTGGCGGTAATTCACCCCTCCACTTT
CDR3 protein: CASSYATGGGNSPLHF

V gene: TRBV6-5
clone size: few
J gene: TRBJ1-2
D gene: TRBD1
CDR3 DNA: TGTGCCAGCAGTTACTTACGGACAGGGGGCGGCTATGGCTACACCTTC
CDR3 protein: CASSYLRTGGGYGYTF

V gene: TRBV2
clone size: -
J gene: TRBJ2-5
D gene: -
CDR3 DNA: TGTGCCAGCAGGAGGGGGTATGATGGGGCCCAGTACTTC
CDR3 protein: CASRRGYDGAQYF

V gene: TRBV7-2
clone size: -
J gene: TRBJ1-6
D gene: -
CDR3 DNA: TGTGCCAGCAGCTCTTTGGGCAGGATCAATTCACCCCTCCACTTT
CDR3 protein: CASSSLGRINSPLHF

V gene: TRBV27
clone size: -
J gene: TRBJ2-3
D gene: TRBD2
CDR3 DNA: TGTGCCAGCAGTTTATCGTCGGGGGGGCCAGATACGCAGTATTTT
CDR3 protein: CASSLSSGGPDTQYF

V gene: TRBV5-1
clone size: -
J gene: TRBJ1-1
D gene: -
CDR3 DNA: TGCGCCAGCAGCTTGGGGCAGGGATGGAACACTGAAGCTTTCTTT
CDR3 protein: CASSLGQGWNTEAFF

V gene: TRBV9
clone size: -
J gene: TRBJ1-6
D gene: TRBD1
CDR3 DNA: TGTGCCAGCAGCGCGGGAAGGACAGGCTATAATTCACCCCTCCACTTT
CDR3 protein: CASSAGRTGYNSPLHF

V gene: TRBV6-6
clone size: -
J gene: TRBJ1-5
D gene: -
CDR3 DNA: TGTGCCAGCAGCGACAGGAACAATCAGCCCCAGCATTTT
CDR3 protein: CASSDRNNQPQHF

V gene: TRBV2
clone size: once
J gene: TRBJ1-4
D gene: -
CDR3 DNA: TGTGCCAGCAGTAGGAATGGGGAAAAACTGTTTTTT
CDR3 protein: CASSRNGEKLFF

V gene: TRBV6-6
clone size: -
J gene: TRBJ1-2
D gene: -
CDR3 DNA: TGTGCCAGCAGTTACATGGAACAGGCGCTAAATGGCTACACCTTC
CDR3 protein: CASSYMEQALNGYTF

V gene: TRBV27
clone size: -
J gene: TRBJ1-1
D gene: TRBD1
CDR3 DNA: TGTGCCAGCAGTTCCCCCGGGACAGCCTTTGAAGCTTTCTTT
CDR3 protein: CASSSPGTAFEAFF

V gene: TRBV6-4
clone size: -
J gene: TRBJ1-2
D gene: -
CDR3 DNA: TGTGCCTGCAGTGAAGGTGGGGGTGGCTACACCTTC
CDR3 protein: CACSEGGGGYTF

V gene: TRBV7-7
clone size: once
J gene: TRBJ2-3
D gene: -
CDR3 DNA: TGTGCTAGCAGCTTCGAGATCACAGATACGCAGTATTTT
CDR3 protein: CASSFEITDTQYF

V gene: TRBV7-2
clone size: -
J gene: TRBJ2-7
D gene: TRBD1
CDR3 DNA: TGTGCCAGCAGCTTAGGTGTGCAGGGGGCCTACGAGCAGTACTTC
CDR3 protein: CASSLGVQGAYEQYF

V gene: TRBV5-4
clone size: -
J gene: TRBJ2-5
D gene: -
CDR3 DNA: TGTGCCAGCAGTTATGGTCTGGGCCAAGAGACCCAGTACTTC
CDR3 protein: CASSYGLGQETQYF

V gene: TRBV5-4
clone size: -
J gene: TRBJ1-6
D gene: TRBD1
CDR3 DNA: TGTGCCAGCAGCTTGGCAGGGGGCCCCGGGAGCTCCTATAATTCACCCCTCCACTTT
CDR3 protein: CASSLAGGPGSSYNSPLHF

V gene: TRBV10-3
clone size: -
J gene: TRBJ1-5
D gene: -
CDR3 DNA: TGTGCCATCAGTGAGTCATGGACCCGGAGCTATAGCAATCAGCCCCAGCATTTT
CDR3 protein: CAISESWTRSYSNQPQHF

V gene: TRBV28
clone size: -
J gene: TRBJ1-3
D gene: -
CDR3 DNA: TGTGCCAGCAGTTTGCCTCAGTTCCTCTCTGGAAACACCATATATTTT
CDR3 protein: CASSLPQFLSGNTIYF

V gene: TRBV30
clone size: -
J gene: TRBJ1-1
D gene: -
CDR3 DNA: TGTGCCTGGAGTGTAACTGCGAACACTGAAGCTTTCTTT
CDR3 protein: CAWSVTANTEAFF

V gene: TRBV4-1
clone size: few
J gene: TRBJ2-7
D gene: -
CDR3 DNA: TGCGCCAGCAGCCCGACCCAAGCCTCCTACGAGCAGTACTTC
CDR3 protein: CASSPTQASYEQYF